The 28 T cell receptor beta chains below all came from one sample that was sequenced in a study of vaccination effects on CD4 cells after COVID-19. The antigens these receptors bind are not known. This table comes from immunoSEQ multiplex PCR, and its TCRdb copy is limited to in-frame clones, with some not included. This repertoire shows about 15,000 clones, 65% to 75% found once; its top ten account for approximately 25%. Expansion with viral peptide pools was applied to antigen-specific CD4+ T cells by the ViraFEST assay prior to sequencing. After roughly ten days in culture, the CD4+ T cells were isolated. Participants were given two doses of BNT162b2 or mRNA-1273 vaccine. This specimen consisted of CD4+ T cells from PBMCs cultured with HCoV-NL63 spike peptides, obtained after COVID-19 vaccination. Source of these receptors: a human donor who received a COVID-19 vaccine.

V is TRBV4-2 and J is TRBJ1-4; 12 bases are a match to TRBD1. V gave up 3 bases and J gave up 2 bases; unmatched junction bases: 1. The CDR3 runs to 16 residues. Per germline, CDR1 LGHNA and CDR2 YNFKEQ. The CDR3 nucleotides read TGTGCCAGCAGCCAGGGACAGGGGGCGACTAATGAAAAACTGTTTTTT. Protein sequence: CASSQGQGATNEKLFF.

The chain joins TRBV7-9 to TRBJ2-2; 8 bases line up with TRBD2. This CDR3 comprises 16 residues. Germline V lookup: CDR1 SEHNR, CDR2 FQNEAQ (reference sequence). Trimming took 3 bases from V and 6 from J; bases not matched to a gene: 9. CDR3 protein: CASSLAPGGPAGELFF. The CDR3 DNA follows: TGTGCCAGCAGCTTGGCTCCGGGGGGGCCCGCCGGGGAGCTGTTTTTT.

This sequence joins TRBV5-1 and TRBJ1-4; maybe TRBD1 (5 bases). V was pared by 3 bases and J by 7 bases, with 16 bases between. CDR1 and CDR2 (germline): SGHRS, YFSETQ. This CDR3 contains 15 residues. The CDR3 DNA follows: TGCGCCAGCAGCTCCAGCGGGACGGACTTTGAAAAACTGTTTTTT. It translates to CASSSSGTDFEKLFF.

The chain couples TRBV6-5 to TRBJ1-1; 8 nucleotides match TRBD1. The CDR3 totals 13 residues. The J segment lost 1 base and the V segment lost 6 bases, leaving 1 base of the junction unmatched. Germline V gene data show CDR1 as MNHEY and CDR2 as SVGAGI. The CDR3 loop reads CASRGTGNTEAFF. CDR3 nucleotides: TGTGCCAGCAGAGGGACAGGGAACACTGAAGCTTTCTTT.

In regard to this clone: Relative to the germline gene, one junction end is altered; a read error may explain this. Other DNA sequences in the sample encode the same CDR3. The V gene is TRBV10-3, the J gene TRBJ2-1; D remains ambiguous. Germline CDR1 reads ENHRY; CDR2 reads SYGVKD. The CDR3 has 13 residues. This chain's CDR3 is CAISEPKTPLILF. The CDR3 bases are TGTGCCATCAGTGAGCCTAAAACTCCCCTCATCCTCTTC.

The rearrangement uses TRBV15 and TRBJ2-7; D gene ambiguous. The CDR3 totals 14 residues. Germline lookup yields CDR1 LNHNV and CDR2 YYDKDF (reference sequence). The V end lost 0 bases, the J end lost 5 bases, and 11 bases lay between the germline ends. The CDR3 DNA sequence: TGTGCCACCAGCAGAGATGGTCTTGGGAACGAGCAGTACTTC. Its translation is CATSRDGLGNEQYF.

CDR3 DNA: TGTGCCTGGGACAGGGGGAGTCCCCTCCACTTT. Its protein is CAWDRGSPLHF. J is TRBJ1-6 and V is TRBV30, with TRBD1 matching over 9 bases. The CDR3 runs 11 residues. With V trimmed by 5 bases and J by 13 bases, 3 bases remained unmatched. The germline gives CDR1 GTSNPN, CDR2 SVGIG (reference sequence).

The chain employs TRBV6-2 or TRBV6-3 and TRBJ2-2, with D perhaps TRBD1 (6 bases). This CDR3 region has 15 residues. V was trimmed by 5 bases and J by 3 bases, leaving 13 bases between them. The V gene's germline CDR1 is MNHEY and CDR2 SVGEGT. The CDR3 DNA sequence: TGTGCCAGCAGTCTTAGGGGGTTCCACACCGGGGAGCTGTTTTTT. Translation: CASSLRGFHTGELFF.

This clone is a singleton in its sample. The gene calls are TRBV25-1 and TRBJ1-6; 12 bases are shared with TRBD1. The CDR3 is 15 amino acids. Germline lookup yields CDR1 MGHDK and CDR2 SYGVNS. V was clipped by 3 bases and J by 9 bases; unmatched bases: 3. The CDR3 reads CASSDRDRGLSPLHF. CDR3 coding DNA: TGTGCCAGCAGTGACCGGGACAGGGGGCTTTCACCCCTCCACTTT.

This clone came up once. The V call is TRBV5-6, the J call TRBJ1-5; maybe TRBD1 (5 bases). Germline-derived CDR1 and CDR2 are SGHDT and YYEEEE. This CDR3 comprises 16 residues. Trimming removed 4 bases at V and 0 bases at J, with 14 bases between. Written as DNA, the CDR3 is TGTGCCAGCAGCGGGGGGGGTCCCAATAGCAATCAGCCCCAGCATTTT. Its translation is CASSGGGPNSNQPQHF.

This sequence joins TRBV6-2 or TRBV6-3 and TRBJ1-5; D is perhaps TRBD1 (6 bases). Germline V gene sequence: CDR1 MNHEY, CDR2 SVGEGT. V gave up 6 bases and J gave up 3 bases, with 15 bases separating them. The CDR3 is made up of 15 amino acids. CDR3 nucleotide sequence: TGTGCCAGCAGCAGGGGACGGAGGTTCAATCAGCCCCAGCATTTT. Protein: CASSRGRRFNQPQHF.

In this sample, this clone turned up a few times. This chain joins TRBV5-6 and TRBJ1-1; no reliable D call. The CDR3 is made up of 15 amino acids. V shed 4 bases and J shed 0 bases, with 13 bases lying between them. Germline-derived CDR1 and CDR2 are SGHDT and YYEEEE. CDR3 protein: CASSPDSSLNTEAFF. CDR3 nucleotide sequence: TGTGCCAGCAGCCCCGACTCCAGCCTGAACACTGAAGCTTTCTTT. Using reference TRBV5-6 and TRBJ1-1 for the parts outside the CDR3, the full variable domain is DAGVTQSPTHLIKTRGQQVTLRCSPKSGHDTVSWYQQALGQGPQFIFQYYEEEERQRGNFPDRFSGHQFPNYSSELNVNALLLGDSALYLCASSPDSSLNTEAFFGQGTRLTVV.

V and J are TRBV9 and TRBJ2-3; D not resolved. This CDR3 has 16 residues. Trimming shortened V by 0 bases and J by 0 bases, and 11 bases separated the two germline ends. CDR1 and CDR2 from the germline V gene are SGDLS and YYNGEE. CDR3 residues: CASSVGSLGSTDTQYF. The CDR3 nucleotides read TGTGCCAGCAGCGTAGGGTCGCTAGGAAGCACAGATACGCAGTATTTT.

The chain uses TRBV19 and TRBJ1-4, with D uncertain. V was shortened by 3 bases and J by 4 bases, with 12 bases between the two germline ends. CDR1 and CDR2 from the germline V gene are LNHDA and SQIVND (reference sequence). The CDR3 has 15 residues. CDR3 loop: CASSILSGNNEKLFF. In DNA form, the CDR3 reads TGTGCCAGTAGTATCCTCTCCGGGAATAATGAAAAACTGTTTTTT.

This sequence joins TRBV27 and TRBJ1-2; 8 nucleotides line up with TRBD1. Germline CDR1 and CDR2: MNHEY and SMNVEV (reference sequence). The CDR3 length is 14 residues. V shed 5 bases and J 4 bases; nucleotides not matched to a gene: 6. The CDR3 bases are TGTGCCAGCAGTCTCGACAGGGGACGCTATGGCTACACCTTC. Translation: CASSLDRGRYGYTF.

The gene calls are TRBV4-3 and TRBJ1-4; D uncertain. V dropped 0 bases and J dropped 6 bases, with 11 bases sitting between them. Germline-derived CDR1 and CDR2 are LGHNA and YSLEER. The CDR3 is 15 amino acids. The CDR3 DNA follows: TGCGCCAGCAGCCAAGATAGGCAGGTACATGAAAAACTGTTTTTT. Amino acids: CASSQDRQVHEKLFF.

The CDR3 DNA sequence: TGTGCCAGCAGAGAGGGGCGGGAGCGGGGGGTCGAGCAGTACTTC. It yields the protein CASREGRERGVEQYF. The chain uses TRBV2 and TRBJ2-7; 9 positions match TRBD2. J was trimmed by 6 bases and V by 6 bases; bases with no gene match: 12. The CDR3 has 15 amino acids. In germline, CDR1 is SNHLY, CDR2 FYNNEI.

This clone has only one observation. The V call is TRBV3-1 (or the pseudogene TRBV3-2), the J call TRBJ1-4, with D possibly TRBD1 on 5 matching bases. The V gene lost 4 bases and the J gene lost 7 bases, with 10 bases spanning the gap. This CDR3 contains 13 residues. In germline, CDR1 is LGHDT, CDR2 YNNKEL (reference sequence). The CDR3 region has the DNA TGTGCCAGCAGCCCCCCGGGGACTGAAAAACTGTTTTTT. It encodes CASSPPGTEKLFF.

V gene TRBV19 combines with J gene TRBJ1-1; D is unresolved. CDR1 LNHDA and CDR2 SQIVND come from the germline V gene (reference sequence). This CDR3 is built from 13 residues. The germline V and J ends were trimmed by 4 bases and 2 bases, with 8 bases remaining between them. The CDR3 DNA sequence: TGTGCCAGTAGTAGGTACAGTAACACTGAAGCTTTCTTT. Translating it yields CASSRYSNTEAFF.

The V and J genes are TRBV27 and TRBJ2-7; D perhaps matches TRBD1 (5 bases). Trimming left V 3 bases short and J 2 bases short, with 8 bases between. The CDR3 length is 13 residues. Germline V lookup: CDR1 MNHEY, CDR2 SMNVEV (reference sequence). The CDR3 DNA follows: TGTGCCAGCAGTTTCCAGGGTACCTACGAGCAGTACTTC. Encoded protein: CASSFQGTYEQYF.

This clone appeared a few times. The chain recombines TRBV30 with TRBJ1-6; TRBD1 aligns across 7 bases. V dropped 3 bases and J dropped 5; count of bases not matched to a gene: 1. The CDR3 runs 13 residues. The germline V gene encodes CDR1 GTSNPN and CDR2 SVGIG (reference sequence). The CDR3 nucleotides are TGTGCCTGGAGGGACAGGCATAATTCACCCCTCCACTTT. Its protein product is CAWRDRHNSPLHF.

The chain couples TRBV27 to TRBJ1-4; the D is unclear. Deletions cut 11 bases from V and 8 bases from J, with 6 bases between. Germline values: CDR1 MNHEY, CDR2 SMNVEV (reference sequence). This CDR3 is built from 9 residues. The CDR3 DNA sequence: TGTGCCTTAGGCGAAAAACTGTTTTTT. It codes for CALGEKLFF.

This chain links TRBV4-2 with TRBJ2-3, with no clear D. The CDR3 totals 13 residues. Germline V lookup: CDR1 LGHNA, CDR2 YNFKEQ. V lost 0 bases and J 4 bases, leaving 5 bases between the germline ends. CDR3 residues: CASSQDQADTQYF. DNA of the CDR3: TGTGCCAGCAGCCAAGATCAAGCAGATACGCAGTATTTT.

The J gene is TRBJ2-5, the V gene TRBV19; D not resolved. CDR1 LNHDA and CDR2 SQIVND come from the germline V gene (reference sequence). The V gene lost 3 bases and the J gene lost 1 base, with 0 bases spanning the gap. The CDR3 consists of 11 residues. CDR3 DNA: TGTGCCAGTAGTATCCAAGAGACCCAGTACTTC. Protein sequence: CASSIQETQYF. Complete variable domain (other parts from reference TRBV19 and TRBJ2-5): DGGITQSPKYLFRKEGQNVTLSCEQNLNHDAMYWYRQDPGQGLRLIYYSQIVNDFQKGDIAEGYSVSREKKESFPLTVTSAQKNPTAFYLCASSIQETQYFGPGTRLLVL.

J is TRBJ1-2 and V is TRBV5-6; the D is unclear. CDR3 length equals 13 residues. Germline V gene data show CDR1 as SGHDT and CDR2 as YYEEEE. V lost 2 bases and J 3 bases, leaving 8 bases between the germline ends. This CDR3 is CASSFQPDYGYTF. The DNA for the CDR3 is TGTGCCAGCAGCTTTCAGCCTGACTATGGCTACACCTTC. The full variable domain, with the rest looked up from reference TRBV5-6 and TRBJ1-2, is DAGVTQSPTHLIKTRGQQVTLRCSPKSGHDTVSWYQQALGQGPQFIFQYYEEEERQRGNFPDRFSGHQFPNYSSELNVNALLLGDSALYLCASSFQPDYGYTFGSGTRLTVV.

J is TRBJ2-3 and V is TRBV19; possible D gene TRBD1, 7 bases. The CDR3 runs to 16 residues. Germline assignment: CDR1 LNHDA and CDR2 SQIVND (reference sequence). V lost 4 bases and J lost 1, with 15 bases in between. The CDR3 DNA sequence: TGTGCCAGTAGTAAGGCGGGACAGCACCGCACAGATACGCAGTATTTT. Protein: CASSKAGQHRTDTQYF.

Here the CDR3 DNA reads TGTGCCTGGACCGGAGGTTCCGGTGGGGCTGGAAACACCATATATTTT. Protein sequence: CAWTGGSGGAGNTIYF. The genes are TRBV30 and TRBJ1-3; D remains ambiguous. The CDR3 consists of 16 residues. V lost 4 bases and J 2 bases, leaving 18 bases between the germline ends. Germline assignment: CDR1 GTSNPN and CDR2 SVGIG (reference sequence).

This clone was recorded only once. J is TRBJ1-4 and V is TRBV5-1; maybe TRBD1 (5 bases). Trimming took off 4 bases at V and 3 bases at J, with 16 bases between the two ends. The length of the CDR3 is 16 residues. The germline V gene encodes CDR1 SGHRS and CDR2 YFSETQ. The chain's CDR3 is CASSPSYRGANEKLFF. The CDR3 DNA follows: TGCGCCAGCAGCCCGAGCTACAGAGGGGCTAATGAAAAACTGTTTTTT.